Presented here are 29 T cell receptor beta chains from one specimen sequenced in a study of T cells in localized non-small cell lung cancer. Profiling relied on immunoSEQ multiplex PCR, and the TCRdb table lists in-frame clones only, not all of them. The sample has about 21,000 clones, approximately 84% seen once; the top ten hold 2% to 3%. The input for sequencing was peripheral blood, taken before any cancer treatment. All receptors come from a man aged 35 to 69 with stage I lung adenocarcinoma.

The chain is built from TRBV4-3 and TRBJ2-7, with D perhaps assigned TRBD1 or TRBD2 (5 bases each). Per germline, CDR1 LGHNA and CDR2 YSLEER. V was clipped by 2 bases and J by 5 bases, with 13 bases between them. This CDR3 region has 14 residues. Written as DNA, the CDR3 is TGCGCCAGCAGCCAATGGGGCGAGAGGGACGAGCAGTACTTC. It is translated as CASSQWGERDEQYF.

V is TRBV6-1 and J is TRBJ1-6, with 7 bases identical to TRBD1. The germline CDR1 and CDR2 sequences are MNHNS and SASEGT. V dropped 6 bases and J dropped 0; count of bases not matched to a gene: 8. CDR3 size: 17 residues. The DNA for the CDR3 is TGTGCCAGCAGCGAAACAGGGGACCTCTCCTATAATTCACCCCTCCACTTT. Protein product: CASSETGDLSYNSPLHF.

The rearrangement links TRBV5-1 to TRBJ2-2, with 9 bases identical to TRBD1. The germline gives CDR1 SGHRS, CDR2 YFSETQ. This CDR3 comprises 14 residues. The ends lost 3 bases at V and 6 bases at J; junction bases unmatched: 3. DNA of the CDR3: TGCGCCAGCAGCTGGGACAGGGCGGCCGGGGAGCTGTTTTTT. Amino acids: CASSWDRAAGELFF.

V and J are TRBV28 and TRBJ2-7; either TRBD1 or TRBD2 may fit D (5 bases each). The CDR3 contains 15 residues. Trimming took 7 bases from V and 2 from J, leaving 18 bases between them. Looked up from germline, CDR1 is MDHEN and CDR2 is SYDVKM. The chain's CDR3 is CASTTLWDGAYEQYF. The CDR3 DNA reads TGTGCCAGCACCACTCTATGGGACGGTGCCTACGAGCAGTACTTC.

This rearrangement joins TRBV7-2 to TRBJ2-3; the match to TRBD2 covers 7 bases. CDR1 is SGHTA and CDR2 is FQGNSA in the germline V gene. V gave up 5 bases and J gave up 2 bases; unmatched junction bases: 10. CDR3 size: 16 residues. CDR3 sequence reads: CASSPNGGFNTDTQYF. CDR3 bases: TGTGCCAGCAGCCCGAACGGGGGGTTCAACACAGATACGCAGTATTTT.

Turning to this clone: The junction shows a germline mismatch at one end, possibly a read error. V and J are TRBV7-7 and TRBJ2-1; no definite D call. Germline-derived CDR1 and CDR2 are SSHAT and FNYEAQ (reference sequence). This CDR3 has 15 residues. DNA of the CDR3: TGTGCTAGCAGCGCGCTGTCAGGACGCTACAATGAGCAGTTCTTC. It encodes CASSALSGRYNEQFF.

This chain links TRBV30 with TRBJ1-5; D is possibly TRBD1 (6 bases). The germline CDR1 and CDR2 sequences are GTSNPN and SVGIG (reference sequence). V was pared by 0 bases and J by 7 bases, with 10 bases between. The CDR3 is made up of 13 amino acids. Written as DNA, the CDR3 is TGTGCCTGGAGTGTTCAGGGGCGGCAGCCCCAGCATTTT. Translation: CAWSVQGRQPQHF.

V and J are TRBV7-9 and TRBJ2-7; D perhaps matches TRBD1 (6 bases). The CDR3 is 12 amino acids. V dropped 6 bases and J dropped 4 bases, with 10 bases sitting between them. CDR1 and CDR2 from the germline V gene are SEHNR and FQNEAQ (reference sequence). CDR3 nucleotides: TGTGCCAGCAGTGAGAGGGGGTACGAGCAGTACTTC. Encoded protein: CASSERGYEQYF.

The V call is TRBV28, the J call TRBJ2-7; unclear D gene. The ends were cut back, 3 bases at V and 3 bases at J, with 6 bases in the middle. This CDR3 comprises 12 residues. Germline CDR1 and CDR2: MDHEN and SYDVKM. The CDR3: CASSLSSYEQYF. CDR3 nucleotides: TGTGCCAGCAGTTTGTCCAGCTACGAGCAGTACTTC.

This chain joins TRBV2 and TRBJ2-5; D is ambiguous. CDR1 is SNHLY, CDR2 FYNNEI, per germline. Trimming shortened V by 2 bases and J by 1 base, and 8 bases separated the two germline ends. This CDR3 spans 14 amino acids. CDR3 protein: CASSERHFQETQYF. The CDR3 bases are TGTGCCAGCAGTGAAAGACACTTCCAAGAGACCCAGTACTTC.

This chain joins TRBV27 and TRBJ1-1; possibly TRBD1 for D (5 bases). This CDR3 is 15 amino acids long. The V gene's germline CDR1 is MNHEY and CDR2 SMNVEV (reference sequence). V lost 3 bases and J 7 bases, leaving 18 bases between the germline ends. The chain's CDR3 is CASSLSSGWSGEAFF. As DNA, the CDR3 is TGTGCCAGCAGTTTGTCGTCAGGGTGGAGCGGTGAAGCTTTCTTT.

The chain employs TRBV7-2 and TRBJ2-1, with 7 positions matching TRBD2. Germline lookup yields CDR1 SGHTA and CDR2 FQGNSA. V gave up 0 bases and J gave up 6 bases; unmatched junction bases: 2. CDR3 length: 14 amino acids. In nucleotides, the CDR3 is TGTGCCAGCAGCTTAGCGGGAGGGCCCAATGAGCAGTTCTTC. Amino acid sequence: CASSLAGGPNEQFF.

The rearrangement joins TRBV28 to TRBJ2-5; 8 bases are a match to TRBD2. The V gene end was trimmed by 3 bases and the J gene end by 1 base; junction bases not matched to a gene: 4. There are 15 residues in the CDR3. Germline V gives CDR1 MDHEN, CDR2 SYDVKM. CDR3 in amino acids: CASSLGGGFQETQYF. The CDR3 DNA sequence: TGTGCCAGCAGTTTGGGCGGGGGGTTCCAAGAGACCCAGTACTTC.

The chain links TRBV27 to TRBJ2-7, with D possibly TRBD2 on 5 matching bases. V shed 5 bases and J shed 4 bases, with 12 bases lying between them. The germline gives CDR1 MNHEY, CDR2 SMNVEV (reference sequence). The CDR3 runs to 13 residues. The CDR3 DNA sequence: TGTGCCAGCAGTCCCGGGATTATTTACGAGCAGTACTTC. Amino acids: CASSPGIIYEQYF.

This clone is a singleton in its sample. V is TRBV7-9 and J is TRBJ1-5; possible D gene TRBD1, 5 bases. The germline gives CDR1 SEHNR, CDR2 FQNEAQ (reference sequence). V was pared by 5 bases and J by 0 bases, with 17 bases between. The CDR3 length is 17 residues. The CDR3 bases are TGTGCCAGCAGCCTCTCCGGGGGTAGCGGTAGCAATCAGCCCCAGCATTTT. This sequence encodes CASSLSGGSGSNQPQHF.

This clone has just a few counts. The rearrangement joins TRBV9 to TRBJ2-7, with D tentatively TRBD2 (5 bases). The CDR3 runs 14 residues. V was trimmed by 0 bases and J by 0 bases, leaving 7 bases between them. Per the germline V gene, CDR1 is SGDLS and CDR2 is YYNGEE. The CDR3 protein is CASSVAGFSYEQYF. CDR3 DNA: TGTGCCAGCAGCGTAGCGGGGTTCTCCTACGAGCAGTACTTC.

The chain joins TRBV28 to TRBJ2-7, with D hard to call. Trimming pared 4 bases from V and 0 bases from J, leaving 10 bases between. Germline V gives CDR1 MDHEN, CDR2 SYDVKM. The CDR3 covers 14 residues. The CDR3 sequence is CASSSEEPSYEQYF. DNA for the CDR3: TGTGCCAGCAGTTCGGAAGAGCCCTCCTACGAGCAGTACTTC.

The chain employs TRBV28 and TRBJ1-2; D is unclear. The CDR3 consists of 15 residues. CDR1 and CDR2 from the germline V gene are MDHEN and SYDVKM. V lost 7 bases and J 7 bases, leaving 22 bases between the germline ends. The CDR3 bases are TGTGCCAGCAATCCAGGCCATACGGGCGCTCGTGGCTACACCTTC. As protein: CASNPGHTGARGYTF.

The chain recombines TRBV7-2 with TRBJ1-3; a weak D match, TRBD1 (5 bases). Germline V gene lookup returns CDR1 SGHTA and CDR2 FQGNSA. Trimming took 0 bases from V and 4 from J, leaving 10 bases between them. The CDR3 loop spans 15 amino acids. This CDR3 reads CASSLAGAGGNTIYF. CDR3 DNA sequence: TGTGCCAGCAGCTTAGCAGGGGCCGGGGGAAACACCATATATTTT.

V gene TRBV2 combines with J gene TRBJ1-5; possibly TRBD1 for D (5 bases). The CDR3 runs to 14 residues. V lost 4 bases to trimming and J lost 3 bases, with 10 bases between them. Germline CDR1 and CDR2: SNHLY and FYNNEI. CDR3 in amino acids: CASSVGANNQPQHF. CDR3 DNA sequence: TGTGCCAGCAGTGTAGGGGCCAACAATCAGCCCCAGCATTTT.

The chain has TRBV29-1 and TRBJ2-1; D is unresolved. This CDR3 is 12 amino acids long. The germline V gene has CDR1 SQVTM and CDR2 ANQGSEA. Between the trimmed V and J ends, which lost 3 bases and 6 bases, there was a span of 9 bases. The CDR3 is CSVEYGTNEQFF. For the CDR3, the DNA is TGCAGCGTTGAGTACGGCACCAATGAGCAGTTCTTC.

This clone came up once. The V call is TRBV7-9, the J call TRBJ2-7; 10 nucleotides align to TRBD1. V shed 5 bases and J 5 bases; nucleotides not matched to a gene: 9. Germline CDR1 SEHNR, CDR2 FQNEAQ (reference sequence). The CDR3 contains 15 residues. The CDR3 region is CASSRDRGIKNEQYF. CDR3 in DNA: TGTGCCAGCAGCCGGGACAGGGGTATAAAGAACGAGCAGTACTTC.

CDR3 sequence (DNA): TGTGCCAGCAGCCCAACTAGCGGGGGGGGCCAAGAGACCCAGTACTTC. The encoded protein is CASSPTSGGGQETQYF. The genes are TRBV7-2 and TRBJ2-5; 13 bases fit TRBD2. The germline CDR1 and CDR2 sequences are SGHTA and FQGNSA. Trimming at V came to 5 bases and at J to 1 base, leaving 4 bases not matched to a gene. The CDR3 has 16 amino acids.

This clone was observed a few times. The chain couples TRBV11-2 to TRBJ1-1, with unresolved D. The V and J ends lost 11 bases and 1 base respectively, with 14 bases between them. The CDR3 is 13 residues long. Germline V gene lookup returns CDR1 SGHAT and CDR2 FQNNGV. CDR3 protein: CASGPDRNTEAFF. As DNA, the CDR3 is TGTGCCTCCGGGCCGGATAGGAACACTGAAGCTTTCTTT.

The chain carries TRBV4-1 and TRBJ1-1; D gene ambiguous. CDR1 is MGHRA, CDR2 YSYEKL, per germline. V was cut by 1 base and J by 1 base, with 7 bases left in between. The CDR3 runs 14 residues. The CDR3 coding sequence is TGCGCCAGCAGCCAAGTCGGGCGGAACACTGAAGCTTTCTTT. The encoded protein is CASSQVGRNTEAFF.

The chain carries TRBV7-9 and TRBJ2-1, with 7 bases lining up with TRBD2. CDR1 and CDR2 from the germline V gene are SEHNR and FQNEAQ (reference sequence). V was pared by 4 bases and J by 7 bases, with 4 bases of the junction left unmatched. CDR3 length equals 13 residues. CDR3 bases: TGTGCCAGCAGCTATGACGGGGGGAATGAGCAGTTCTTC. This codes for CASSYDGGNEQFF.

Sample share makes this clone medium-sized. V is TRBV5-6 and J is TRBJ2-1; TRBD2 might be the D (6 bases). The CDR3 loop spans 15 amino acids. The germline CDR1 and CDR2 sequences are SGHDT and YYEEEE. The V and J ends lost 2 bases and 2 bases respectively, with 11 bases between them. This CDR3 reads CASSFGGLAYNEQFF. For the CDR3, the DNA is TGTGCCAGCAGCTTCGGGGGACTTGCCTACAATGAGCAGTTCTTC.

The rearrangement joins TRBV1 to TRBJ2-4; the listed D gene, TRBD2, was not tested against the DNA. TRBV1 is classified as a pseudogene. The CDR3 is made up of 19 amino acids. The CDR3 sequence: CTSSQVTTSGSLAKNIQYF. In DNA, the CDR3 is TGCACCAGCAGCCAAGTTACGACTAGCGGGAGCTTGGCCAAAAACATTCAGTACTTC.

The genes are TRBV2 and TRBJ2-6, with 10 positions matching TRBD1. V shed 3 bases and J 3 bases; nucleotides not matched to a gene: 2. CDR1 is SNHLY and CDR2 is FYNNEI in the germline V gene. The CDR3 runs 16 residues. DNA of the CDR3: TGTGCCAGCAGTGAGGACAGGGGGTATGGGGCCAACGTCCTGACTTTC. Translated, it gives CASSEDRGYGANVLTF.